The rows below give T cell receptor beta chains drawn from one sample of a study of regulatory T cells in long-lasting Graves disease. TCRdb recomputed calls from the multiplex PCR reads with MiXCR, one row per CDR3 protein. Of approximately 690,000 distinct CDR3 sequences listed, 30% are singletons. This specimen consisted of peripheral blood mononuclear cells (PBMCs), obtained when the disease was refractory, from a patient treated with antithyroid drugs. The receptors come from a female donor with Graves disease. The CDR3 runs from the conserved cysteine through the conserved F or W. D genes are given only for firm matches. Size tells how often a clone was seen (once, few, many) or the class of an expanded clone, and some rows leave it out.

CDR3: CSATTGGMNQPQHF
DNA: TGCAGTGCTACAACAGGGGGCATGAATCAGCCCCAGCATTTT
V: TRBV20-1
size: NA
D: TRBD1
J: TRBJ1-5

CDR3: CASSLSGLPGYTF
DNA: TGTGCCAGCAGTCTTTCCGGACTTCCAGGCTACACCTTC
V: TRBV12-3/TRBV12-4
size: many
D: NA
J: TRBJ1-2

CDR3: CASRGDRLMNTEAFF
DNA: TGTGCCAGCAGGGGGGACAGACTTATGAACACTGAAGCTTTCTTT
V: TRBV2
size: many
D: TRBD1
J: TRBJ1-1

CDR3: CASSPGGSHTGELFF
DNA: TGTGCCAGCAGCCCGGGGGGGAGTCACACCGGGGAGCTGTTTTTT
V: TRBV7-3
size: few
D: TRBD2
J: TRBJ2-2

CDR3: CASRLENRQLKRPFF
DNA: TGTGCCAGCCGATTGGAAAACAGACAACTTAAAAGACCTTTCTTT
V: TRBV12-3/TRBV12-4
size: NA
D: NA
J: TRBJ1-1

CDR3: CASSSSFGSSNQPQHF
DNA: TGTGCCAGCAGTTCCTCGTTTGGGTCTAGCAATCAGCCCCAGCATTTT
V: TRBV6-5
size: few
D: NA
J: TRBJ1-5

CDR3: CASTHSNRLEAFF
DNA: TGTGCCAGCACCCACAGTAACCGGCTTGAAGCTTTCTTT
V: TRBV5-6
size: NA
D: NA
J: TRBJ1-1

CDR3: CSATTSSYEQYF
DNA: TGCAGTGCTACTACGAGCTCCTACGAGCAGTACTTC
V: TRBV20-1
size: NA
D: NA
J: TRBJ2-7

CDR3: CASSFPVTRGRVNTEAFF
DNA: TGTGCCAGCAGTTTCCCGGTGACTAGGGGAAGGGTGAACACTGAAGCTTTCTTT
V: TRBV12-3/TRBV12-4
size: many
D: NA
J: TRBJ1-1

CDR3: CASSLGVQQYF
DNA: TGTGCCAGCAGTTTGGGGGTGCAGCAGTACTTC
V: TRBV12-3/TRBV12-4
size: many
D: NA
J: TRBJ2-7

CDR3: CASSLERTSGGYEQYF
DNA: TGTGCCAGCAGCTTAGAACGGACTAGCGGGGGCTACGAGCAGTACTTC
V: TRBV11-2
size: NA
D: TRBD2
J: TRBJ2-7

CDR3: CASSEGVSGETQYF
DNA: TGCGCCAGCAGTGAGGGGGTATCTGGAGAGACCCAGTACTTC
V: TRBV3-1
size: few
D: NA
J: TRBJ2-5

CDR3: CASSMGAFEKLFF
DNA: TGTGCCAGTAGTATGGGGGCATTTGAAAAACTGTTTTTT
V: TRBV19
size: many
D: NA
J: TRBJ1-4

CDR3: CASSLAKAGWTEAFF
DNA: TGCGCCAGCAGCTTGGCAAAAGCCGGGTGGACTGAAGCTTTCTTT
V: TRBV5-1
size: NA
D: NA
J: TRBJ1-1

CDR3: CASSLKGGGSNQPQHF
DNA: TGTGCCAGCAGTTTAAAGGGGGGAGGTAGCAATCAGCCCCAGCATTTT
V: TRBV27
size: NA
D: NA
J: TRBJ1-5

CDR3: CASDNQGRWGGLHQPQHF
DNA: TGTGCCAGCGATAATCAAGGGAGGTGGGGGGGGCTGCATCAGCCCCAGCATTTT
V: TRBV28
size: few
D: NA
J: TRBJ1-5

CDR3: CASSSEEGVEYGYTF
DNA: TGTGCCAGCAGCTCCGAGGAGGGGGTAGAGTATGGCTACACCTTC
V: TRBV13
size: NA
D: NA
J: TRBJ1-2

CDR3: CASGGAYEQYF
DNA: TGTGCCAGCGGGGGGGCGTACGAGCAGTACTTC
V: TRBV6-1
size: NA
D: NA
J: TRBJ2-7

CDR3: CATSRAGVYAEINSPLHF
DNA: TGTGCCACCAGCAGAGCCGGGGTGTACGCAGAAATTAATTCACCCCTCCACTTT
V: TRBV15
size: NA
D: NA
J: TRBJ1-6

CDR3: CASSLGWTDYGYTF
DNA: TGTGCCAGCAGCCTTGGTTGGACAGACTATGGCTACACCTTC
V: TRBV3-1
size: many
D: NA
J: TRBJ1-2

CDR3: CASSYVGTRGYEQYF
DNA: TGTGCCAGCAGTTACGTGGGGACTAGAGGATACGAGCAGTACTTC
V: TRBV6-5
size: NA
D: TRBD2
J: TRBJ2-7

CDR3: CASNFQGGLNEKLFF
DNA: TGTGCCAGCAATTTCCAGGGGGGTCTTAATGAAAAACTGTTTTTT
V: TRBV28
size: many
D: TRBD1
J: TRBJ1-4

CDR3: CASSLSWAGAFGYTF
DNA: TGTGCCAGCAGTTTATCATGGGCAGGGGCGTTTGGCTACACCTTC
V: TRBV27
size: few
D: NA
J: TRBJ1-2

CDR3: CASSERTARVGTQYF
DNA: TGTGCCAGCAGTGAAAGGACAGCCAGGGTGGGGACCCAGTACTTC
V: TRBV6-2/TRBV6-3
size: few
D: NA
J: TRBJ2-5

CDR3: CSARDLTGNEELFF
DNA: TGCAGTGCTAGAGATCTGACAGGGAACGAAGAACTGTTTTTT
V: TRBV20-1
size: NA
D: TRBD1
J: TRBJ1-4

CDR3: CASIDTGGAGGYTF
DNA: TGTGCCAGCATTGATACAGGGGGCGCGGGCGGCTACACCTTC
V: TRBV27
size: few
D: TRBD1
J: TRBJ1-2

CDR3: CASSYESTEAFF
DNA: TGTGCCAGCAGTTACGAAAGCACTGAAGCTTTCTTT
V: TRBV12-3/TRBV12-4
size: NA
D: NA
J: TRBJ1-1

CDR3: CASRESTRMNTEAFF
DNA: TGTGCCAGCAGGGAGTCCACACGTATGAACACTGAAGCTTTCTTT
V: TRBV7-9
size: NA
D: NA
J: TRBJ1-1

CDR3: CSALSSDRPRDGYTF
DNA: TGCAGTGCTCTGTCCTCGGACAGACCAAGAGACGGCTACACCTTC
V: TRBV20-1
size: NA
D: NA
J: TRBJ1-2

CDR3: CASRGSTTNEKLFF
DNA: TGTGCCAGCAGGGGTTCCACCACTAATGAAAAACTGTTTTTT
V: TRBV6-1
size: NA
D: NA
J: TRBJ1-4

CDR3: CASSLASGVRSYNEQFF
DNA: TGCGCCAGCAGCTTAGCCAGCGGGGTCCGCTCCTACAATGAGCAGTTCTTC
V: TRBV5-1
size: NA
D: TRBD2
J: TRBJ2-1

CDR3: CASSPSQGAIIQYF
DNA: TGTGCCAGCAGTCCCAGCCAGGGGGCTATCATTCAGTACTTC
V: TRBV12-3/TRBV12-4
size: few
D: TRBD1
J: TRBJ2-4

CDR3: CASRPGQFGVGELFF
DNA: TGTGCCAGCAGACCGGGACAGTTTGGAGTCGGGGAGCTGTTTTTT
V: TRBV12-3/TRBV12-4
size: many
D: TRBD1
J: TRBJ2-2

CDR3: CASSSRLAGGSGELFF
DNA: TGTGCCAGTAGTTCAAGACTAGCGGGAGGTTCCGGGGAGCTGTTTTTT
V: TRBV19
size: NA
D: TRBD2
J: TRBJ2-2

CDR3: CASSLVPPDNYGYTF
DNA: TGTGCCAGCAGTTTGGTCCCTCCGGACAACTATGGCTACACCTTC
V: TRBV28
size: many
D: NA
J: TRBJ1-2

CDR3: CASSVNRAPLSYEQYF
DNA: TGTGCCAGCAGCGTGAACAGGGCCCCTTTATCCTACGAGCAGTACTTC
V: TRBV7-9
size: few
D: NA
J: TRBJ2-7

CDR3: CAWTGGDSYEQYF
DNA: TGTGCCTGGACAGGGGGCGACTCCTACGAGCAGTACTTC
V: TRBV30
size: NA
D: TRBD1
J: TRBJ2-7

CDR3: CASSYSSRGLAEAFF
DNA: TGTGCCAGCAGTTACTCGTCCCGGGGGCTCGCTGAAGCTTTCTTT
V: TRBV6-6
size: NA
D: NA
J: TRBJ1-1

CDR3: CASSPLLQGPYGYTF
DNA: TGTGCCAGCAGCCCGTTGCTGCAGGGGCCGTATGGCTACACCTTC
V: TRBV3-1
size: NA
D: NA
J: TRBJ1-2

CDR3: CSARGGEKLFF
DNA: TGCAGTGCTAGGGGTGGGGAAAAACTGTTTTTT
V: TRBV20-1
size: many
D: NA
J: TRBJ1-4

CDR3: CSVEGGQLTDTEAFF
DNA: TGCAGCGTTGAGGGCGGACAGCTAACGGACACTGAAGCTTTCTTT
V: TRBV29-1
size: few
D: NA
J: TRBJ1-1

CDR3: CASSGPGQGDYSNQPQHF
DNA: TGTGCCAGCAGTGGGCCGGGACAGGGAGATTATAGCAATCAGCCCCAGCATTTT
V: TRBV2
size: few
D: TRBD1
J: TRBJ1-5

CDR3: CASSLGLLSNQPQHF
DNA: TGTGCCAGCAGTTTAGGGCTTCTTAGCAATCAGCCCCAGCATTTT
V: TRBV27
size: NA
D: NA
J: TRBJ1-5

CDR3: CASSLKNTIYF
DNA: TGTGCCAGCAGCTTAAAAAACACCATATATTTT
V: TRBV11-2
size: NA
D: NA
J: TRBJ1-3

CDR3: CASSLTNSPLHF
DNA: TGTGCCAGCAGTTTGACAAATTCACCCCTCCACTTT
V: TRBV12-3/TRBV12-4
size: many
D: NA
J: TRBJ1-6

CDR3: CSAHTPGQPTGELFF
DNA: TGCAGTGCTCATACACCGGGACAACCTACCGGGGAGCTGTTTTTT
V: TRBV20-1
size: once
D: NA
J: TRBJ2-2

CDR3: CASSLSGTGATEAFF
DNA: TGTGCCAGCAGCTTATCCGGGACAGGGGCCACTGAAGCTTTCTTT
V: TRBV7-6
size: few
D: TRBD1
J: TRBJ1-1

CDR3: CASSLLDRAYEQYF
DNA: TGTGCCAGCAGCTTGCTAGACCGAGCCTACGAGCAGTACTTC
V: TRBV5-4
size: NA
D: NA
J: TRBJ2-7

CDR3: CASSLTKTSGRETQYF
DNA: TGTGCCAGCAGCTTAACCAAGACTAGCGGGAGAGAGACCCAGTACTTC
V: TRBV7-3
size: NA
D: TRBD2
J: TRBJ2-5

CDR3: CASSAGHSLNEQYF
DNA: TGTGCCAGCAGCGCTGGACACAGCCTAAACGAGCAGTACTTC
V: TRBV9
size: NA
D: NA
J: TRBJ2-7

CDR3: CASSPDRGYGSPLHF
DNA: TGTGCCAGCAGCCCGGACAGGGGCTATGGTTCACCCCTCCACTTT
V: TRBV3-1
size: NA
D: TRBD1
J: TRBJ1-6

CDR3: CASSVQGGGYEQYF
DNA: TGTGCCAGCAGTGTGCAGGGGGGGGGATACGAGCAGTACTTC
V: TRBV2
size: many
D: NA
J: TRBJ2-7

CDR3: CASSLDTGTESSYNEQFF
DNA: TGTGCCAGCAGCTTAGACACCGGGACAGAAAGCTCCTACAATGAGCAGTTCTTC
V: TRBV13
size: NA
D: TRBD1
J: TRBJ2-1

CDR3: CASSLKGYGDYEQYF
DNA: TGTGCCAGCAGCTTAAAGGGGTATGGGGATTACGAGCAGTACTTC
V: TRBV11-2
size: NA
D: NA
J: TRBJ2-7

CDR3: CASSVVQGTAFF
DNA: TGTGCCAGCAGCGTAGTACAGGGGACAGCTTTCTTT
V: TRBV5-6
size: NA
D: TRBD1
J: TRBJ1-1

CDR3: CASSEDSGGNSPLHF
DNA: TGTGCCAGCAGTGAAGATTCAGGGGGGAATTCACCCCTCCACTTT
V: TRBV6-1
size: few
D: TRBD1
J: TRBJ1-6

CDR3: CASSESETQYF
DNA: TGTGCCAGCAGTGAATCGGAGACCCAGTACTTC
V: TRBV12-3/TRBV12-4
size: many
D: NA
J: TRBJ2-5

CDR3: CASSYNAGGPEETQYF
DNA: TGTGCCAGCAGTTACAATGCGGGAGGGCCGGAAGAGACCCAGTACTTC
V: TRBV6-2/TRBV6-3
size: many
D: TRBD2
J: TRBJ2-5